A single sample is the source of the 25 T cell receptor beta chains below, sequenced in a study of T cell responses to AZD1222 COVID-19 vaccine (dated by TCRdb to about 2021). According to the study, the label for this sample's time point signals: baseline before first vaccination. The label giving this sample's treatment or condition can be read as: meningococcal conjugate vaccine given as trial control. Library method: the immunoSEQ multiplex PCR assay. Drawn from immuneACCESS, this table holds only the in-frame rearrangements with V and J called that TCRdb kept. Clones are partly lost; checked studies trace under half to an unresolved V gene and leave the rest unexplained. The sample yields some 120,000 clones; around nine tenths were counted once. The ten largest clones represent 11% of the sample. Here the sequenced sample was peripheral blood, taken on day 0 of MenACWY control vaccination. These receptor sequences come from an adult in good health.

This sequence joins TRBV15 and TRBJ1-5; D perhaps matches TRBD1 (5 bases). There are 16 residues in the CDR3. In germline, CDR1 is LNHNV, CDR2 YYDKDF (reference sequence). With 6 bases removed from V and 3 bases from J, the gap between germline ends came to 18 bases. The CDR3 sequence: CATSNGGSGYNQPQHF. The DNA for the CDR3 is TGTGCCACCAGTAACGGGGGGAGTGGTTACAATCAGCCCCAGCATTTT.

The rearrangement links TRBV27 to TRBJ2-7, with TRBD1 matching 9 bases. The CDR3 runs to 17 residues. From germline, CDR1 is MNHEY and CDR2 SMNVEV (reference sequence). V lost 5 bases to trimming and J lost 2 bases; unmatched junction nucleotides: 13. CDR3: CASSVILTGGSPYEQYF. DNA of the CDR3: TGTGCCAGCAGTGTAATCCTTACAGGGGGCTCGCCCTACGAGCAGTACTTC.

The chain recombines TRBV5-1 with TRBJ1-1; D might be TRBD1 (5 bases). In germline, CDR1 is SGHRS, CDR2 YFSETQ. The CDR3 sequence is 15 residues long. Trimming shortened V by 4 bases and J by 6 bases, and 19 bases separated the two germline ends. CDR3 sequence: CASSPLGRGGAEAFF. The CDR3 DNA reads TGCGCCAGCAGCCCACTGGGGAGGGGAGGCGCTGAAGCTTTCTTT.

The chain recombines TRBV6-2 or TRBV6-3 with TRBJ1-2; D is ambiguous. V lost 2 bases to trimming and J lost 4 bases, with 8 bases between them. The CDR3 is 13 amino acids. Germline CDR1 MNHEY, CDR2 SVGEGT. CDR3 amino acids: CASSYDPLYGYTF. For the CDR3, the DNA is TGTGCCAGCAGTTACGATCCACTCTATGGCTACACCTTC.

This chain connects TRBV30 to TRBJ1-6; 7 bases map to TRBD1. Trimming at V came to 6 bases and at J to 8 bases, leaving 10 bases not matched to a gene. The germline V gene encodes CDR1 GTSNPN and CDR2 SVGIG (reference sequence). There are 14 residues in the CDR3. The CDR3 DNA reads TGTGCCTGTCTTAGCCGGGACAGCCATTCACCCCTCCACTTT. Translating gives CACLSRDSHSPLHF. Full variable domain (rest looked up from reference TRBV30 and TRBJ1-6): SQTIHQWPATLVQPVGSPLSLECTVEGTSNPNLYWYRQAAGRGLQLLFYSVGIGQISSEVPQNLSASRPQDRQFILSSKKLLLSDSGFYLCACLSRDSHSPLHFGNGTRLTVT.

The CDR3 DNA follows: TGTGCCAGCTCCCTAGGACAGGGGAGATCGGGCAATCAGCCCCAGCATTTT. The encoded protein is CASSLGQGRSGNQPQHF. The genes are TRBV18 and TRBJ1-5, with 9 bases lining up with TRBD1. Germline V gene data show CDR1 as KGHSH and CDR2 as LQKENI. This CDR3 has 17 amino acids. Trimming cost V 6 bases and J 2 bases; bases outside gene matches: 11. The whole variable domain, filled in from reference TRBV18 and TRBJ1-5, reads NAGVMQNPRHLVRRRGQEARLRCSPMKGHSHVYWYRQLPEEGLKFMVYLQKENIIDESGMPKERFSAEFPKEGPSILRIQQVVRGDSAAYFCASSLGQGRSGNQPQHFGDGTRLSIL.

Concerning this clone itself: The junction and the germline gene differ at one end; a read error may be behind it. In DNA, the CDR3 is TGCGCCAGCAGCTTGGATAGACTCTACGATGAGCAGTTCTTC. Translated, it gives CASSLDRLYDEQFF. The chain couples TRBV5-1 to TRBJ2-1; no definite D call. Germline CDR1 and CDR2: SGHRS and YFSETQ. The CDR3 sequence is 14 residues long.

The rearrangement links TRBV30 to TRBJ1-1; D is possibly TRBD1 (5 bases). V was cut by 8 bases and J by 1 base, with 11 bases left in between. This CDR3 comprises 12 residues. Germline CDR1 and CDR2: GTSNPN and SVGIG (reference sequence). DNA for the CDR3: TGTGCCGGTAGGGGAGGGAACACTGAAGCTTTCTTT. This codes for CAGRGGNTEAFF.

The chain is built from TRBV18 and TRBJ2-1; D not certain. Germline CDR1 is KGHSH and CDR2 is LQKENI. V dropped 0 bases and J dropped 4 bases, with 19 bases sitting between them. The CDR3 runs 18 residues. The CDR3 DNA sequence: TGTGCCAGCTCACCACCGGTCGCGTCGATAGAATTGTACAATGAGCAGTTCTTC. This gives the protein CASSPPVASIELYNEQFF.

The chain carries TRBV24-1 and TRBJ2-3; TRBD2 is a possible D gene (6 bases). V lost 4 bases, J lost 0 bases, and 10 bases lay in between. The CDR3 length is 15 residues. CDR1 and CDR2 (germline): KGHDR, SFDVKD. CDR3 protein: CATSEEGTSTDTQYF. The DNA of the CDR3 is TGTGCCACCAGTGAGGAGGGCACAAGCACAGATACGCAGTATTTT.

The chain employs TRBV30 and TRBJ2-7, with D maybe TRBD2 (5 bases). The CDR3 consists of 12 residues. CDR1 and CDR2 from the germline V gene are GTSNPN and SVGIG (reference sequence). V gave up 6 bases and J gave up 2 bases, with 11 bases separating them. CDR3 nucleotides: TGTGCCTGCACCCTCGGGGCCTACGAGCAGTACTTC. It is translated as CACTLGAYEQYF.

The V and J genes are TRBV5-1 and TRBJ1-2; D ambiguous. Trimming cost V 0 bases and J 8 bases, with 11 bases left between them. The V gene's germline CDR1 is SGHRS and CDR2 YFSETQ. The CDR3 contains 13 residues. CDR3 nucleotides: TGCGCCAGCAGCTTGGGCCGAGCCCAGGGCTACACCTTC. It is translated as CASSLGRAQGYTF.

V gene TRBV18 combines with J gene TRBJ2-1; perhaps TRBD2 as D (6 bases). Germline CDR1 reads KGHSH; CDR2 reads LQKENI. The V and J ends lost 3 bases and 5 bases respectively, with 17 bases between them. The CDR3 covers 16 residues. The CDR3: CASSPTGPAGHNEQFF. Here the CDR3 DNA reads TGTGCCAGCTCACCCACAGGTCCAGCGGGCCACAATGAGCAGTTCTTC.

The J gene is TRBJ2-5, the V gene TRBV5-1, with TRBD1 matching 8 bases. Trimming removed 7 bases from V and 4 bases from J; junction bases left unmatched: 21. The CDR3 contains 18 residues. Germline V lookup: CDR1 SGHRS, CDR2 YFSETQ. The CDR3 is CASRPTGAPNSQRETQYF. The CDR3, as DNA: TGCGCCAGCCGACCGACAGGGGCTCCAAATAGTCAGCGAGAGACCCAGTACTTC. Looking up the rest from reference TRBV5-1 and TRBJ2-5 gives the full variable domain: KAGVTQTPRYLIKTRGQQVTLSCSPISGHRSVSWYQQTPGQGLQFLFEYFSETQRNKGNFPGRFSGRQFSNSRSEMNVSTLELGDSALYLCASRPTGAPNSQRETQYFGPGTRLLVL.

As regards this clone: One end of the junction does not line up with germline, which may come from a read error. This chain uses TRBV5-4 with TRBJ2-5; D might be TRBD1 or TRBD2, each matching 5 bases. The CDR3 length is 14 residues. Germline CDR1 reads SGHNT; CDR2 reads YYREEE (reference sequence). This chain's CDR3 is CASSYLGAAKQEDF. The CDR3 nucleotides are TGTGCCAGCAGCTATCTCGGGGCAGCTAAACAAGAGGACTTC.

This chain links TRBV4-2 with TRBJ2-3; 10 bases line up with TRBD2. V dropped 1 base and J dropped 5; count of bases not matched to a gene: 9. The CDR3 contains 17 residues. CDR1 LGHNA and CDR2 YNFKEQ come from the germline V gene. The CDR3 protein is CASSQAWASGRLDTQYF. CDR3 DNA: TGTGCCAGCAGCCAAGCCTGGGCTAGCGGGAGATTAGATACGCAGTATTTT.

The rearrangement links TRBV7-3 to TRBJ2-7; 10 nucleotides align to TRBD2. CDR3 length: 14 residues. From germline, CDR1 is SGHTA and CDR2 FQGTGA. The J segment lost 7 bases and the V segment lost 6 bases, leaving 9 bases of the junction unmatched. CDR3 protein: CASRGASGREEQYF. Written as DNA, the CDR3 is TGTGCCAGCAGGGGGGCTAGCGGGAGAGAAGAGCAGTACTTC.

This clone was detected only once. The CDR3 region is CASSLLYQPQHF. CDR3 DNA: TGTGCCAGCAGCTTGCTCTATCAGCCCCAGCATTTT. The chain is built from TRBV5-8 and TRBJ1-5; D uncertain. The CDR3 covers 12 residues. V was cut by 1 base and J by 5 bases, with 4 bases left in between. The germline CDR1 and CDR2 sequences are SGHTS and YDEGEE.

This chain joins TRBV27 and TRBJ2-1; weak D call: TRBD1 (6 bases). CDR3 size: 14 residues. Germline CDR1 MNHEY, CDR2 SMNVEV (reference sequence). Trimming shortened V by 5 bases and J by 7 bases, and 15 bases separated the two germline ends. CDR3 in amino acids: CASSRITGTNEQFF. CDR3 nucleotides: TGTGCCAGCAGTCGGATAACAGGGACGAATGAGCAGTTCTTC.

The chain joins TRBV7-3 to TRBJ2-3; possibly TRBD1 or TRBD2 for D (5 bases each). The length of the CDR3 is 15 residues. Looked up from germline, CDR1 is SGHTA and CDR2 is FQGTGA. V lost 5 bases to trimming and J lost 4 bases, with 16 bases between them. CDR3 region: CASSHGTSGADTQYF. The CDR3 nucleotides are TGTGCCAGCAGCCACGGGACCTCTGGGGCAGATACGCAGTATTTT.

The chain uses TRBV18 and TRBJ2-7; 7 nucleotides line up with TRBD1. Germline V gene data show CDR1 as KGHSH and CDR2 as LQKENI. The CDR3 sequence is 13 residues long. J lost 4 bases, V lost 5 bases, and 5 bases had no gene match. The CDR3: CASSSTGVYEQYF. The DNA of the CDR3 is TGTGCCAGCTCATCCACAGGGGTTTACGAGCAGTACTTC.

The V gene is TRBV19, the J gene TRBJ2-7, with a tentative D call TRBD2 (6 bases). CDR1 and CDR2 from the germline V gene are LNHDA and SQIVND (reference sequence). V was trimmed by 4 bases and J by 6 bases, leaving 22 bases between them. CDR3 length equals 16 residues. CDR3 amino acids: CASSKGGLAKVTEQYF. In nucleotides, the CDR3 is TGTGCCAGTAGTAAAGGCGGGCTAGCGAAAGTCACCGAGCAGTACTTC.

The chain uses TRBV19 and TRBJ2-2, with TRBD2 identical over 10 bases. The germline CDR1 and CDR2 sequences are LNHDA and SQIVND (reference sequence). The CDR3 extends over 18 amino acids. The junction had 9 bases not matched to a gene; V was cut back by 4 bases and J by 1 base. Here the CDR3 reads CASSTRLTSGMNTGELFF. CDR3 in DNA: TGTGCCAGTAGTACCCGCCTAACTAGCGGGATGAACACCGGGGAGCTGTTTTTT.

The chain recombines TRBV6-2 or TRBV6-3 with TRBJ2-4, with TRBD2 matching 8 bases. The J segment lost 7 bases and the V segment lost 4 bases, leaving 6 bases of the junction unmatched. Per the germline V gene, CDR1 is MNHEY and CDR2 is SVGEGT. The CDR3 runs 14 residues. The CDR3 loop reads CASSSGTSINIQYF. CDR3 bases: TGTGCCAGCAGTTCTGGGACTAGTATCAACATTCAGTACTTC.

This chain uses TRBV6-5 with TRBJ2-1; 8 nucleotides match TRBD2. Germline V gene data show CDR1 as MNHEY and CDR2 as SVGAGI. CDR3 length: 16 amino acids. Trimming at V came to 4 bases and at J to 4 bases, leaving 9 bases not matched to a gene. The DNA for the CDR3 is TGTGCCAGCAGTTCCCCCGGGACTAGTCTATACAATGAGCAGTTCTTC. As protein: CASSSPGTSLYNEQFF.